One and the same sample provided the 9 T cell receptor beta chains below, sequenced in a study of blood T cell repertoires in COVID-19. Sequenced by immunoSEQ multiplex PCR; TCRdb stores in-frame clones only, minus some. Here the sample spans about 27,000 clones, roughly 88% being singletons. Input material: peripheral blood. The receptors originated from a woman between 45 and 60 years old with active COVID-19.

This rearrangement joins TRBV7-6 to TRBJ2-5, with TRBD2 matching over 16 bases. Germline V gene sequence: CDR1 SGHVS, CDR2 FNYEAQ. The junction had 20 bases not matched to a gene; V was cut back by 5 bases and J by 5 bases. The CDR3 loop spans 21 amino acids. DNA of the CDR3: TGTGCCAGCAGCCCCGGGACAGCCGGTCCGGGACTAGCGGGAGGGACGGAGACCCAGTACTTC. Translating it yields CASSPGTAGPGLAGGTETQYF.

The J gene is TRBJ1-5, the V gene TRBV28, with TRBD1 matching 10 bases. This CDR3 is built from 18 residues. The germline V gene has CDR1 MDHEN and CDR2 SYDVKM. J was trimmed by 1 base and V by 7 bases; bases with no gene match: 13. CDR3 sequence reads: CASTRGQGIILSNQPQHF. DNA for the CDR3: TGTGCCAGCACCCGGGGACAGGGGATTATCTTAAGCAATCAGCCCCAGCATTTT.

This chain joins TRBV7-9 and TRBJ1-1; 8 bases align to TRBD1. The germline CDR1 and CDR2 sequences are SEHNR and FQNEAQ (reference sequence). J gave up 1 base and V 5 bases, and 12 bases lay outside the gene matches. The CDR3 runs to 17 residues. The CDR3 protein is CASSVWAGGGQNTEAFF. CDR3 sequence (DNA): TGTGCCAGCAGCGTTTGGGCAGGGGGCGGTCAGAACACTGAAGCTTTCTTT.

V usage is TRBV2 and J usage is TRBJ2-3, with 12 positions matching TRBD2. Trimming at V came to 7 bases and at J to 2 bases, leaving 4 bases not matched to a gene. The germline V gene has CDR1 SNHLY and CDR2 FYNNEI. This CDR3 spans 15 amino acids. The CDR3 loop reads CASTGLAGSTDTQYF. DNA for the CDR3: TGTGCCAGCACTGGACTAGCGGGATCCACAGATACGCAGTATTTT. The full variable domain, its missing parts supplied by reference TRBV2 and TRBJ2-3, is EPEVTQTPSHQVTQMGQEVILRCVPISNHLYFYWYRQILGQKVEFLVSFYNNEISEKSEIFDDQFSVERPDGSNFTLKIRSTKLEDSAMYFCASTGLAGSTDTQYFGPGTRLTVL.

The CDR3 spells CASSQPYTGELFF. The CDR3 DNA is TGTGCCAGCAGCCAACCCTACACCGGGGAGCTGTTTTTT. The genes are TRBV3-1 (or the pseudogene TRBV3-2) and TRBJ2-2; D ambiguous. This CDR3 is built from 13 residues. With 2 bases removed from V and 3 bases from J, the gap between germline ends came to 4 bases. Germline lookup yields CDR1 LGHDT and CDR2 YNNKEL (reference sequence).

This clone occurred a few times. The V call is TRBV6-6, the J call TRBJ1-3, with D maybe TRBD1 (5 bases). CDR3 length: 15 residues. Trimming took 6 bases from V and 0 from J, leaving 12 bases between them. Germline V gives CDR1 MNHNY, CDR2 SVGAGI (reference sequence). This CDR3 is CASSQDSLSGNTIYF. In DNA form, the CDR3 reads TGTGCCAGCAGCCAAGACAGCCTCTCTGGAAACACCATATATTTT.

The V and J genes are TRBV9 and TRBJ1-1, with 7 bases identical to TRBD1. The CDR3 covers 13 residues. J was trimmed by 4 bases and V by 4 bases; bases with no gene match: 4. Per germline, CDR1 SGDLS and CDR2 YYNGEE. The CDR3 here is CASSPQGTTEAFF. The CDR3 region has the DNA TGTGCCAGCAGCCCACAGGGGACCACTGAAGCTTTCTTT.

This chain links TRBV27 with TRBJ1-1; TRBD1 aligns across 8 bases. V was pared by 9 bases and J by 0 bases, with 6 bases of the junction left unmatched. From germline, CDR1 is MNHEY and CDR2 SMNVEV (reference sequence). The CDR3 consists of 14 residues. The CDR3 DNA reads TGTGCCAGAGATTCACAGGGGGTGAACACTGAAGCTTTCTTT. This gives the protein CARDSQGVNTEAFF.

This rearrangement joins TRBV2 to TRBJ1-2, with no clear D. Trimming took 5 bases from V and 4 from J, leaving 14 bases between them. The CDR3 spans 14 residues. In germline, CDR1 is SNHLY, CDR2 FYNNEI. CDR3 nucleotides: TGTGCCAGCAGTCCGCTCGCGGGAAGCTATGGCTACACCTTC. Translated: CASSPLAGSYGYTF.